This TCR beta chain derives from a study of beta chain features in type 1 diabetes. The authors reverse transcribed all of the isolated RNA, so sequencing captured expressed TCRB transcripts. The assay was immunoSEQ multiplex PCR, and TCRdb's table has in-frame clones only and misses some. The sample has about 350,000 clones, 15% to 20% seen once. Germline values: CDR1 SGHRS, CDR2 YFSETQ. The CDR3 extends over 13 amino acids. J lost 2 bases, V lost 3 bases, and 1 base had no gene match. A single heparinised draw of approximately 0.12 L on average was taken per donor. As to this clone: What it binds is unknown.

Overall study findings and caveats: Moderately but significantly shorter TCRB CDR3s were found in Type 1 diabetes patients in all four CD4+ subsets.

Sequences were obtained from naive CD4+ T cells from blood. The J gene is TRBJ1-2, the V gene TRBV5-1, with TRBD1 matching 7 bases. This clonotype originated in a woman under 30 in good health. DNA of the CDR3: TGCGCCAGCAGCTCACAGGGGAACTATGGCTACACCTTC. This encodes CASSSQGNYGYTF.